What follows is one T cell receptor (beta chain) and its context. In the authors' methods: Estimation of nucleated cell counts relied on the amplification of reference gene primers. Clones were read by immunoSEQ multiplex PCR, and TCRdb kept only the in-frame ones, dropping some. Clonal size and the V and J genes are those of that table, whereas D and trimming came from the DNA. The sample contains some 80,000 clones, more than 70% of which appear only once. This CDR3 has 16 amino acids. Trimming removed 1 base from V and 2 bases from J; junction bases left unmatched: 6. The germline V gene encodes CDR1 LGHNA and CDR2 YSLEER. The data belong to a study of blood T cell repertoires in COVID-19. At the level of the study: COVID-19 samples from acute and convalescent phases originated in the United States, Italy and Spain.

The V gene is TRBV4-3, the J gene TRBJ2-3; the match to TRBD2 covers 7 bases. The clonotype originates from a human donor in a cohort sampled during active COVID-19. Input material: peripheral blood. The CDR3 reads CASSQVAAGYTDTQYF. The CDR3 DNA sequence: TGCGCCAGCAGCCAAGTGGCAGCGGGGTACACAGATACGCAGTATTTT.